These 5 T cell receptor beta chains were all obtained from the same sample, sequenced in a study of OX40 agonist ivuxolimab in advanced cancers. Libraries were prepared by immunoSEQ multiplex PCR; TCRdb keeps only in-frame clonotypes and omits some of them. The sample consists of approximately 98,000 clones, approximately 90% of them appearing once. Sequenced material: CD4+ or CD8+ T cells sorted from blood, taken in a trial of the OX40 agonist ivuxolimab. Every receptor here comes from an adult with an advanced solid tumor such as melanoma, head and neck, liver or kidney cancer.

This clone is a singleton in its sample. This chain uses TRBV27 with TRBJ1-4; TRBD1 matches 10 bases. The CDR3 is made up of 14 amino acids. The V gene's germline CDR1 is MNHEY and CDR2 SMNVEV (reference sequence). V lost 6 bases to trimming and J lost 7 bases; unmatched junction nucleotides: 5. CDR3 sequence: CASRRTGGSEKLFF. CDR3 nucleotides: TGTGCCAGCAGGCGGACAGGGGGGAGTGAAAAACTGTTTTTT.

The chain recombines TRBV5-1 with TRBJ2-3, with 8 bases fitting TRBD2. There are 16 residues in the CDR3. Unmatched junction bases numbered 7, after V lost 0 bases and J lost 4 bases. CDR1 and CDR2 (germline): SGHRS, YFSETQ. CDR3 loop: CASSLEAGGRSDTQYF. The CDR3 DNA sequence: TGCGCCAGCAGCTTGGAGGCGGGGGGTAGGTCAGATACGCAGTATTTT.

The CDR3: CASSTPRGRRYGYTF. The DNA for the CDR3 is TGTGCCAGCAGCACCCCGAGGGGGCGTAGGTATGGCTACACCTTC. The chain carries TRBV6-5 and TRBJ1-2; TRBD1 agrees at 7 bases. After removal of 6 bases from V and 5 bases from J, the junction contained 12 bases not matched to a gene. The CDR3 is 15 amino acids. Germline V gene data show CDR1 as MNHEY and CDR2 as SVGAGI.

The V and J genes are TRBV5-1 and TRBJ1-1; weak D call: TRBD1 (6 bases). The CDR3 is 14 amino acids. Per the germline V gene, CDR1 is SGHRS and CDR2 is YFSETQ. Between the trimmed V and J ends, which lost 3 bases and 1 base, there was a span of 10 bases. In DNA form, the CDR3 reads TGCGCCAGCAGCTCACGAGGGGGGAACACTGAAGCTTTCTTT. This gives the protein CASSSRGGNTEAFF.

The V call is TRBV19, the J call TRBJ1-6, with D possibly TRBD1 on 5 matching bases. The V end was cut by 6 bases, the J end by 13 bases, with 19 bases between. This CDR3 is built from 14 residues. CDR1 and CDR2 (germline): LNHDA, SQIVND (reference sequence). The CDR3 spells CASRTGTWGSPLHF. CDR3 nucleotide sequence: TGTGCCAGTAGGACCGGGACTTGGGGATCCCCCCTCCACTTT.